The source of this TCR beta chain is a study of early T cells in non-severe SARS-CoV-2 infection. Losses at the gene ends were 6 bases for V and 1 base for J; bases not matched to a gene: 7. This CDR3 region has 16 residues. Germline V gene lookup returns CDR1 MNHEY and CDR2 SVGAGI. TCRdb reanalysed the 5' RACE reads using MiXCR and keeps one entry per CDR3 protein. The table lists around 40,000 distinct CDR3 sequences, approximately 10% of them singletons, with around a fifth in the top ten. Sequencing was carried out using whole blood. The sequence derives from an adult who was a healthcare worker with PCR-confirmed SARS-CoV-2 infection or an uninfected control (not recorded which). The chain combines TRBV6-5 with TRBJ2-1; 9 bases are shared with TRBD2. The CDR3 region has the DNA TGTGCCAGCAGCCATGGACTAGCGTCGTCCTACAATGAGCAGTTCTTC. This gives the protein CASSHGLASSYNEQFF.